This T cell receptor beta chain came from a study of shared clonotypes between healthy human individuals. This CDR3 is built from 12 residues. V lost 5 bases and J lost 8, with 9 bases in between. Looked up from germline, CDR1 is MDHEN and CDR2 is SYDVKM. Method: immunoSEQ multiplex PCR; TCRdb's copy keeps in-frame clones and lacks some. The table lists roughly 1,600,000 clones, approximately 98.5% of them singletons, with about 0.4% in the top ten. This sequence joins TRBV28 and TRBJ1-4, with D uncertain. This TCR was recovered from a man younger than 40 in good health. Sequenced: naive CD4+ T cells sorted from blood. Subset reported: CD45RA+ positively selected. The CDR3 bases are TGTGCCAGCAGTAATAGTGAAGAAAAACTGTTTTTT. Its translation: CASSNSEEKLFF. The full variable domain, in which reference TRBV28 and TRBJ1-4 provide the parts outside the CDR3, is DVKVTQSSRYLVKRTGEKVFLECVQDMDHENMFWYRQDPGLGLRLIYFSYDVKMKEKGDIPEGYSVSREKKERFSLILESASTNQTSMYLCASSNSEEKLFFGSGTQLSVL.